The 24 T cell receptor beta chains below were found in one sample sequenced in a study of shared clonotypes between healthy human individuals. The method was immunoSEQ multiplex PCR; TCRdb's version includes in-frame clones alone and lacks a portion of them. The repertoire includes 2 million to 2.5 million clones, approximately 93% of them detected once, and about 0.41% sits in the top ten. The sequencing input was naive CD4+ T cells from PBMCs. Subset here: CD45RA+ positively selected. The origin of the receptors is a man younger than 35 in good health. Some clones in this sample may be carry-over from other donors' samples.

V and J are TRBV5-1 and TRBJ1-1, with D unclear. The CDR3 is 14 amino acids. Trimming removed 0 bases at V and 5 bases at J, with 11 bases between. Germline V gives CDR1 SGHRS, CDR2 YFSETQ. The CDR3 here is CASSLVSKGTEAFF. The DNA of the CDR3 is TGCGCCAGCAGCTTGGTTTCAAAAGGTACTGAAGCTTTCTTT.

The chain couples TRBV27 to TRBJ2-7; 8 bases fit TRBD2. The CDR3 has 11 amino acids. Losses at the gene ends were 8 bases for V and 5 bases for J; bases not matched to a gene: 2. CDR1 is MNHEY, CDR2 SMNVEV, per germline (reference sequence). CDR3 nucleotide sequence: TGTGCCAGCCGGGGGGGGAACGAGCAGTACTTC. Translated: CASRGGNEQYF.

V gene TRBV28 combines with J gene TRBJ2-2; D gene ambiguous. CDR3 size: 13 residues. Germline V gives CDR1 MDHEN, CDR2 SYDVKM. The V end lost 5 bases, the J end lost 3 bases, and 7 bases lay between the germline ends. CDR3 sequence (DNA): TGTGCCAGCAGTGGGCCAGACACCGGGGAGCTGTTTTTT. Translating it yields CASSGPDTGELFF.

The CDR3 protein is CASSAELAGEGEQYF. The CDR3 DNA reads as TGTGCCAGTAGTGCCGAACTAGCGGGAGAGGGCGAGCAGTACTTC. This chain uses TRBV19 with TRBJ2-7; 11 nucleotides agree with TRBD2. The germline gives CDR1 LNHDA, CDR2 SQIVND (reference sequence). Trimming took 5 bases from V and 6 from J; bases not matched to a gene: 9. The CDR3 loop spans 15 amino acids.

The chain links TRBV6-6 to TRBJ1-2; D not resolved. Germline V gives CDR1 MNHNY, CDR2 SVGAGI (reference sequence). The CDR3 consists of 13 residues. Trimming took off 2 bases at V and 8 bases at J, with 12 bases between the two ends. The CDR3 DNA reads as TGTGCCAGCAGTTACGTGATGACGGGAGGCTACACCTTC. Amino acid sequence: CASSYVMTGGYTF.

The chain is built from TRBV7-9 and TRBJ2-7; TRBD1 matches 7 bases. V lost 6 bases to trimming and J lost 7 bases; unmatched junction nucleotides: 15. Germline V gene data show CDR1 as SEHNR and CDR2 as FQNEAQ (reference sequence). This CDR3 spans 15 amino acids. The CDR3 loop is CASRPWDSTAGEQYF. CDR3 in DNA: TGTGCCAGCAGACCATGGGACAGCACCGCCGGGGAGCAGTACTTC.

V is TRBV19 and J is TRBJ2-7; 13 bases fit TRBD2. From germline, CDR1 is LNHDA and CDR2 SQIVND (reference sequence). V shed 3 bases, J shed 2 bases, and the junction held 4 bases outside the gene matches. The CDR3 totals 16 residues. CDR3 in DNA: TGTGCCAGTAGTATCGGACTAGCGGGAGAACCCTACGAGCAGTACTTC. Its protein is CASSIGLAGEPYEQYF.

The rearrangement joins TRBV2 to TRBJ2-5; D gene unclear. CDR1 is SNHLY and CDR2 is FYNNEI in the germline V gene. This CDR3 region has 13 residues. The V end lost 7 bases, the J end lost 5 bases, and 14 bases lay between the germline ends. CDR3 loop: CASKARFLETQYF. CDR3 nucleotide sequence: TGTGCCAGCAAGGCCAGGTTCTTGGAGACCCAGTACTTC. Variable domain in full (rest from reference TRBV2 and TRBJ2-5): EPEVTQTPSHQVTQMGQEVILRCVPISNHLYFYWYRQILGQKVEFLVSFYNNEISEKSEIFDDQFSVERPDGSNFTLKIRSTKLEDSAMYFCASKARFLETQYFGPGTRLLVL.

The count of this clone is one. J is TRBJ2-1 and V is TRBV27, with a weak D call TRBD2 (6 bases). Trimming removed 5 bases at V and 7 bases at J, with 18 bases between. Germline V gene lookup returns CDR1 MNHEY and CDR2 SMNVEV (reference sequence). The CDR3 runs to 15 residues. The DNA for the CDR3 is TGTGCCAGCAGTCTAACGCCGGGGGTTCAAAATGAGCAGTTCTTC. Amino acids: CASSLTPGVQNEQFF.

The chain joins TRBV2 to TRBJ1-4; maybe TRBD1 (6 bases). Trimming shortened V by 6 bases and J by 2 bases, and 10 bases separated the two germline ends. This CDR3 is built from 14 residues. Germline V CDR1 and CDR2: SNHLY, FYNNEI. As DNA, the CDR3 is TGTGCCAGCAGCAGGGGATTCACTAATGAAAAACTGTTTTTT. It specifies CASSRGFTNEKLFF.

J is TRBJ2-5 and V is TRBV18, with 11 bases lining up with TRBD1. Trimming took 3 bases from V and 1 from J; bases not matched to a gene: 4. This CDR3 contains 16 residues. The germline CDR1 and CDR2 sequences are KGHSH and LQKENI. The CDR3 is CASSPGQGAIQETQYF. As DNA, the CDR3 is TGTGCCAGCTCACCCGGACAGGGGGCTATCCAAGAGACCCAGTACTTC.

The chain has TRBV28 and TRBJ2-3, with 7 nucleotides matching TRBD2. From germline, CDR1 is MDHEN and CDR2 SYDVKM. V lost 5 bases to trimming and J lost 2 bases; unmatched junction nucleotides: 7. The CDR3 length is 15 residues. CDR3 loop: CASSPKRGFTDTQYF. CDR3 in DNA: TGTGCCAGCAGTCCGAAGCGGGGCTTCACAGATACGCAGTATTTT. Using reference TRBV28 and TRBJ2-3 for the parts outside the CDR3, the full variable domain is DVKVTQSSRYLVKRTGEKVFLECVQDMDHENMFWYRQDPGLGLRLIYFSYDVKMKEKGDIPEGYSVSREKKERFSLILESASTNQTSMYLCASSPKRGFTDTQYFGPGTRLTVL.

In this sample, this clone turned up once. V and J are TRBV2 and TRBJ1-2; no definite D call. The germline V gene encodes CDR1 SNHLY and CDR2 FYNNEI. There are 13 residues in the CDR3. The V end was cut by 6 bases, the J end by 2 bases, with 10 bases between. The CDR3 DNA reads as TGTGCCAGCAGCGAACAGCCAAACTATGGCTACACCTTC. Translated, it gives CASSEQPNYGYTF.

The gene calls are TRBV30 and TRBJ1-1; a possible D gene is TRBD1 (6 bases). V was cut by 0 bases and J by 1 base, with 9 bases left in between. This CDR3 has 14 residues. Looked up from germline, CDR1 is GTSNPN and CDR2 is SVGIG (reference sequence). The DNA of the CDR3 is TGTGCCTGGAGTGTACAGGGCCGGAACACTGAAGCTTTCTTT. This sequence encodes CAWSVQGRNTEAFF.

Here the CDR3 DNA reads TGTGCCAGTAGTGTTACATGGGACCGCACCGGGGAGCTGTTTTTT. As protein: CASSVTWDRTGELFF. The chain joins TRBV19 to TRBJ2-2; D tentatively reads TRBD1 or TRBD2 (5 bases each). The V gene's germline CDR1 is LNHDA and CDR2 SQIVND (reference sequence). Trimming took off 5 bases at V and 4 bases at J, with 14 bases between the two ends. There are 15 residues in the CDR3.

The chain joins TRBV7-3 to TRBJ1-1; TRBD1 might be the D (5 bases). The CDR3 runs to 15 residues. Trimming shortened V by 6 bases and J by 1 base, and 15 bases separated the two germline ends. Germline CDR1 reads SGHTA; CDR2 reads FQGTGA. The CDR3, as DNA: TGTGCCAGCAGTTCTCACGGGACGGAGAACACTGAAGCTTTCTTT. Translation: CASSSHGTENTEAFF.

The chain couples TRBV28 to TRBJ2-3; TRBD2 agrees at 8 bases. Germline V gene sequence: CDR1 MDHEN, CDR2 SYDVKM. The V gene end was trimmed by 4 bases and the J gene end by 4 bases; junction bases not matched to a gene: 16. The CDR3 covers 18 residues. The CDR3 loop is CASSSLTHGRALADTQYF. For the CDR3, the DNA is TGTGCCAGCAGTTCCCTAACCCACGGGAGGGCCTTGGCAGATACGCAGTATTTT.

This chain links TRBV6-5 with TRBJ1-4; possible D gene TRBD1, 5 bases. Trimming cost V 7 bases and J 4 bases, with 13 bases left between them. The CDR3 consists of 14 residues. Germline V lookup: CDR1 MNHEY, CDR2 SVGAGI. In nucleotides, the CDR3 is TGTGCCAGCAAATCCGGGGGGGGTAATGAAAAACTGTTTTTT. Its translation: CASKSGGGNEKLFF.

This sequence joins TRBV20-1 and TRBJ2-2; D gene ambiguous. Germline assignment: CDR1 DFQATT and CDR2 SNEGSKA (reference sequence). The CDR3 is made up of 10 amino acids. With 6 bases removed from V and 6 bases from J, the gap between germline ends came to 5 bases. The CDR3 nucleotides are TGCAGTGCCCTCGCCGGGGAGCTGTTTTTT. This encodes CSALAGELFF.

The rearrangement uses TRBV23-1 and TRBJ2-1; no clear D gene. TRBV23-1 is an open reading frame, and its role is uncertain. The V and J ends lost 4 bases and 3 bases respectively, with 16 bases between them. This CDR3 has 16 amino acids. The CDR3 DNA reads as TGCGCCAGCAGTCGGGTGCTGTCCGGCGGCTACAATGAGCAGTTCTTC. Its protein is CASSRVLSGGYNEQFF.

J is TRBJ2-3 and V is TRBV5-1; 9 nucleotides agree with TRBD1. The ends lost 4 bases at V and 5 bases at J; junction bases unmatched: 17. Germline assignment: CDR1 SGHRS and CDR2 YFSETQ. CDR3 length: 18 residues. The CDR3 loop reads CASSRRPGTGTNEDTQYF. Here the CDR3 DNA reads TGCGCCAGCAGCCGGAGGCCCGGGACAGGGACTAATGAAGATACGCAGTATTTT.

The chain carries TRBV2 and TRBJ2-5; TRBD1 matches 10 bases. The CDR3 covers 15 residues. Germline CDR1 and CDR2: SNHLY and FYNNEI. The ends lost 6 bases at V and 3 bases at J; junction bases unmatched: 7. The chain's CDR3 is CASRERQGAEETQYF. The DNA of the CDR3 is TGTGCCAGCAGGGAACGACAGGGGGCGGAAGAGACCCAGTACTTC. Supplemented by reference TRBV2 and TRBJ2-5, the full variable domain reads EPEVTQTPSHQVTQMGQEVILRCVPISNHLYFYWYRQILGQKVEFLVSFYNNEISEKSEIFDDQFSVERPDGSNFTLKIRSTKLEDSAMYFCASRERQGAEETQYFGPGTRLLVL.

V and J are TRBV20-1 and TRBJ2-7; tentative D call: TRBD1 (5 bases). CDR1 and CDR2 from the germline V gene are DFQATT and SNEGSKA (reference sequence). Between the trimmed V and J ends, which lost 6 bases and 9 bases, there was a span of 15 bases. The CDR3 loop spans 11 amino acids. The chain's CDR3 is CSAVVQGGQYF. CDR3 nucleotides: TGCAGTGCGGTAGTCCAGGGCGGGCAGTACTTC.

CDR3 loop: CASSSLAGEGTGELFF. CDR3 DNA: TGTGCCAGCAGCTCCCTAGCGGGAGAGGGCACCGGGGAGCTGTTTTTT. This chain links TRBV11-1 with TRBJ2-2, with TRBD2 matching 10 bases. Per germline, CDR1 SGHAT and CDR2 FQDESV (reference sequence). After removal of 4 bases from V and 4 bases from J, the junction contained 6 bases not matched to a gene. CDR3 size: 16 residues.